Sequencing of this T cell receptor beta chain was carried out in a study of blood T cell repertoires in COVID-19. The V gene's germline CDR1 is SGHAT and CDR2 FQDESV (reference sequence). V dropped 4 bases and J dropped 10 bases, with 19 bases sitting between them. There are 14 residues in the CDR3. In the study's own analysis: How many nucleated cells were present was estimated from reference gene primer amplification. The repertoire was sequenced with immunoSEQ multiplex PCR; TCRdb's copy has only in-frame clones and lacks some. V and J calls and clone size are those listed in that table; D and trimming were worked out from the DNA. This sample yields about 6,100 clones, of which around 91% are seen a single time; less than 55% belongs to the top ten.

This chain uses TRBV11-1 with TRBJ1-1, with D possibly TRBD1 on 6 matching bases. The clonotype was recovered from a human donor in a cohort sampled during active COVID-19. Sequences were obtained from peripheral blood. The CDR3 coding sequence is TGTGCCAGCAGCTCCCGGGACAAAATCTCGAGAGCTTTCTTT. It specifies CASSSRDKISRAFF. The full variable domain, its missing parts supplied by reference TRBV11-1 and TRBJ1-1, is EAEVAQSPRYKITEKSQAVAFWCDPISGHATLYWYRQILGQGPELLVQFQDESVVDDSQLPKDRFSAERLKGVDSTLKIQPAELGDSAMYLCASSSRDKISRAFFGQGTRLTVV.